This note documents a single TCR beta chain sequence. Per the germline V gene, CDR1 is SGDLS and CDR2 is YYNGEE. This CDR3 is 16 amino acids long. Losses at the gene ends were 8 bases for V and 0 bases for J; bases not matched to a gene: 12. This specimen comes from a study of blood T cell repertoires in COVID-19. Assay: immunoSEQ multiplex PCR; the TCRdb copy retains only in-frame clones and omits some. The sample lists hundreds of thousands of clones; 86% were seen once. Residents of approximately 25 US areas, aged about 18 to 95 years, made up the participants. V is TRBV9 and J is TRBJ2-3; TRBD1 aligns across 7 bases. This TCR was sampled from a woman aged 45-65 years who had recovered from COVID-19. The sequenced material came from PBMCs or T cells enriched from blood (not recorded which). CDR3 nucleotides: TGTGCCAGGAATACTTACGGACAGGCGAGCACAGATACGCAGTATTTT. This codes for CARNTYGQASTDTQYF.